One sample yielded the 7 T cell receptor beta chains listed below, sequenced in a study of CD8 T cells in Susac syndrome. When the RNA was reverse transcribed, random hexamers were used with an input of about 0.5 to 1 ug. Each CDR3 protein is one row after TCRdb ran MiXCR on the immunoSEQ multiplex PCR reads. The table records under 70,000 distinct CDR3 sequences, about 95% of them present only once. The sample taken for sequencing was CD8+ T cells from PBMCs. These receptors all stem from a human donor with Susac syndrome.

J is TRBJ2-1 and V is TRBV5-1, with no clear D. V dropped 5 bases and J dropped 7 bases, with 10 bases sitting between them. There are 12 residues in the CDR3. Germline V lookup: CDR1 SGHRS, CDR2 YFSETQ. CDR3 amino acids: CASRFVGNEQFF. CDR3 DNA sequence: TGCGCCAGCAGATTCGTAGGGAATGAGCAGTTCTTC.

V and J are TRBV20-1 and TRBJ2-6, with D perhaps TRBD1 (6 bases). Germline V gene data show CDR1 as DFQATT and CDR2 as SNEGSKA (reference sequence). The V and J ends lost 6 bases and 0 bases respectively, with 15 bases between them. The length of the CDR3 is 16 residues. The CDR3, as DNA: TGCAGTGCCCAACCCGACAGGAGCTCTGGGGCCAACGTCCTGACTTTC. This translates into CSAQPDRSSGANVLTF.

CDR3 coding DNA: TGCAGTGCCATTCCTGGGGGGGAGACCCAGTACTTC. Translated, it gives CSAIPGGETQYF. The chain uses TRBV20-1 and TRBJ2-5, with D perhaps TRBD2 (6 bases). Germline V gene sequence: CDR1 DFQATT, CDR2 SNEGSKA (reference sequence). The CDR3 is made up of 12 amino acids. V was pared by 6 bases and J by 5 bases, with 13 bases between.

This rearrangement joins TRBV29-1 to TRBJ1-1; tentatively, D is TRBD1 (5 bases). Trimming took off 1 base at V and 0 bases at J, with 9 bases between the two ends. The CDR3 covers 14 residues. Germline V gene lookup returns CDR1 SQVTM and CDR2 ANQGSEA. The CDR3 protein is CSVEVEGLNTEAFF. The CDR3 nucleotides are TGCAGCGTTGAAGTTGAGGGACTGAACACTGAAGCTTTCTTT.

The V call is TRBV20-1, the J call TRBJ1-6, with TRBD1 as a possible D gene (5 bases). Trimming stripped 4 bases from V and 7 bases from J, with 11 bases between. This CDR3 is 13 amino acids long. Germline lookup yields CDR1 DFQATT and CDR2 SNEGSKA (reference sequence). In DNA, the CDR3 is TGCAGTGCTATGGACATGCAGAATTCACCCCTCCACTTT. Translation gives CSAMDMQNSPLHF.

The chain couples TRBV9 to TRBJ1-1, with D possibly being TRBD1 (5 bases). Germline values: CDR1 SGDLS, CDR2 YYNGEE. The length of the CDR3 is 14 residues. The germline V and J ends were trimmed by 0 bases and 4 bases, with 10 bases remaining between them. In DNA form, the CDR3 reads TGTGCCAGCAGCGTAGTAGAGGGGACCACTGAAGCTTTCTTT. The encoded protein is CASSVVEGTTEAFF.

V is TRBV4-1 and J is TRBJ1-2, with D possibly matching TRBD1 (6 bases). The CDR3 has 15 residues. CDR1 MGHRA and CDR2 YSYEKL come from the germline V gene. V was trimmed by 4 bases and J by 2 bases, leaving 14 bases between them. CDR3 nucleotides: TGCGCCAGCAGCCCACTGGAGGGGGTGAACTATGGCTACACCTTC. It yields the protein CASSPLEGVNYGYTF.